This T cell receptor (beta chain) came from a study of T cell clonality in common variable immunodeficiency. Study findings and constraints: Fewer deletions and N-nucleotide insertions were reportedly seen in common variable immunodeficiency TCR beta sequences.

The CDR3 consists of 18 residues. Trimming stripped 1 base from V and 0 bases from J, with 13 bases between. Germline V gene lookup returns CDR1 SNHLY and CDR2 FYNNEI. Only a few counts were recorded for this clone. Antigen: not known. From the germline J gene comes the end of the CDR3, since the read stops 3 residues before it. Equal genomic DNA amounts from CVID and control samples were sequenced. Libraries were prepared by immunoSEQ multiplex PCR; TCRdb keeps only in-frame clonotypes and omits some of them. The sample was found to contain about 20,000 clones, and every one recurs. This chain uses TRBV2 with TRBJ2-6, with D perhaps TRBD1 (5 bases). Sequenced: peripheral blood mononuclear cells. The sequence was collected from a human donor with common variable immunodeficiency. CDR3 DNA (partial): TGTGCCAGCAGTGAAGAGGGCAGGGCCCGCTCTGGGGCCAACGTC. It translates to CASSEEGRARSGANV. The complete CDR3 protein is CASSEEGRARSGANVLTF.